The TCR beta chain under discussion was sequenced for a study of OX40 agonist ivuxolimab in advanced cancers. On the study more broadly: Every 2 weeks, patients received ivuxolimab intravenously, dosed at 0.01 to 10 mg/kg. Study findings and constraints: At 0.1 to 3.0 mg/kg, CD4+ and CD8+ blood T cells expanded clonally by week 6. Averaging showed that CD8+ T cells had more expanded clones than CD4+ did.

Trimming pared 4 bases from V and 2 bases from J, leaving 8 bases between. The CDR3 length is 14 residues. Germline V CDR1 and CDR2: SGHDN, FVKESK. Using immunoSEQ multiplex PCR, the repertoire was profiled, and TCRdb retains in-frame clones only, with some absent. The sample consists of about 46,000 clones, 90% to 95% of them appearing once. For this clone: Its antigen is as yet unknown.

Autoimmune disease history or systemic immunosuppression barred patients. This TCR derives from an adult with an advanced solid tumor such as melanoma, head and neck, liver or kidney cancer. The material sequenced was CD4+ or CD8+ T cells sorted from blood, taken in a trial of the OX40 agonist ivuxolimab. The chain is built from TRBV14 and TRBJ1-4; unclear D gene. Written as DNA, the CDR3 is TGTGCCAGCAGCCCGGGGATTACTAATGAAAAACTGTTTTTT. This translates into CASSPGITNEKLFF.